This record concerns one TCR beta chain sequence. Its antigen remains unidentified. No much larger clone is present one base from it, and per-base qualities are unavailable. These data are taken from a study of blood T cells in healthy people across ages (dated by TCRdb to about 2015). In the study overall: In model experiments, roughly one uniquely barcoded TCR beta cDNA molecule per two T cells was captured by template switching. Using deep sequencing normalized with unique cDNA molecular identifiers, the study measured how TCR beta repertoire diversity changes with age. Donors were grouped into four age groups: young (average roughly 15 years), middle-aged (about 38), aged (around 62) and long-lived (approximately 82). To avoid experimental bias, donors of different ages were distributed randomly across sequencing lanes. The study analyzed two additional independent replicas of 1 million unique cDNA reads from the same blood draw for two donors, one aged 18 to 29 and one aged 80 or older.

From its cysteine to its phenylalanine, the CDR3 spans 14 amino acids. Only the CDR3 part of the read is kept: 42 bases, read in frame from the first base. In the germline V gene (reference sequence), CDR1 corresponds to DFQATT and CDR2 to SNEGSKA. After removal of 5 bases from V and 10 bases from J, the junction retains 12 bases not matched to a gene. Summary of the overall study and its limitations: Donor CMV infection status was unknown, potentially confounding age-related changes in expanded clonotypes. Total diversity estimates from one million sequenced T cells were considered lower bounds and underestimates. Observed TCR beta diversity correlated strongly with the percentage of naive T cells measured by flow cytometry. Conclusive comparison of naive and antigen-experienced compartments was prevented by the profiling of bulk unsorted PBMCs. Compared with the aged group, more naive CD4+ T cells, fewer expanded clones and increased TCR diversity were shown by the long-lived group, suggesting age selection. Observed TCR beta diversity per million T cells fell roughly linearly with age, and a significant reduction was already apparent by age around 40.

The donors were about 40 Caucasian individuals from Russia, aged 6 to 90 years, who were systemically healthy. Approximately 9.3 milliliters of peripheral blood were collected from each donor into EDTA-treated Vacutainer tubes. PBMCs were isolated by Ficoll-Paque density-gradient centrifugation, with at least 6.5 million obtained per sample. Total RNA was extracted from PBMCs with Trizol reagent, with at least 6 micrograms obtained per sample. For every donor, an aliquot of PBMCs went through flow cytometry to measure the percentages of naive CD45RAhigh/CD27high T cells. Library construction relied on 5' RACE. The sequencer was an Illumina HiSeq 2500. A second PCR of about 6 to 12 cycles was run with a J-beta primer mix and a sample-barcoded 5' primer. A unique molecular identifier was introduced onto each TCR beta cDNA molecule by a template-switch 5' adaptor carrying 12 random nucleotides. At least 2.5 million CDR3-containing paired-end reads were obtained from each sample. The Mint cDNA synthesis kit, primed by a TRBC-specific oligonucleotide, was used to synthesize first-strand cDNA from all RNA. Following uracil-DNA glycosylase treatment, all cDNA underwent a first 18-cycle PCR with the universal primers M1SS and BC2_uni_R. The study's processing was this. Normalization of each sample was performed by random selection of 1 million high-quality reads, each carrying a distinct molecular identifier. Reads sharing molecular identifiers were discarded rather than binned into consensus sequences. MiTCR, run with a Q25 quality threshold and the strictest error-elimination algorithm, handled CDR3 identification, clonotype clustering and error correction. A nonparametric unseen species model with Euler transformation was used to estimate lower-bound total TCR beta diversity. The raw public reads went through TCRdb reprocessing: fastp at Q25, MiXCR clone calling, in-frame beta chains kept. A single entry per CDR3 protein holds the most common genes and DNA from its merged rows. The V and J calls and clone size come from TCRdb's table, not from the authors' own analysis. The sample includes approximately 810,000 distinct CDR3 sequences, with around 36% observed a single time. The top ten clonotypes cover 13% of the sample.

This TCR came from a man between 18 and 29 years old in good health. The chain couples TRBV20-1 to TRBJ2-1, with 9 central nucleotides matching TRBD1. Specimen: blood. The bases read TGCAGTGCTTCCGGGACAGGGAGCTCCTACGAGCAGTTCTTC. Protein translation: CSASGTGSSYEQFF.